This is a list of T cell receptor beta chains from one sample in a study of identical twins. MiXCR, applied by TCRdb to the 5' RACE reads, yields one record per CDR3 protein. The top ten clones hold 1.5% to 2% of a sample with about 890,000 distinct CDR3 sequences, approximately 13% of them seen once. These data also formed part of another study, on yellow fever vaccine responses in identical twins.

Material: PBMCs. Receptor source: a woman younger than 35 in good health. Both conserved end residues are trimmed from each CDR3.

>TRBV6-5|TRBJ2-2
ASTYFRALAGFAGELF
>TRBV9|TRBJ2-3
ASRDLPQY
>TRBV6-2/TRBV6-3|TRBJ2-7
ASSRGRVDEQY
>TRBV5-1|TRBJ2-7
ASSFAGGSSYEQY
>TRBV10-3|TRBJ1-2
AISVFGYGYT
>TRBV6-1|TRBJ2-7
ASSAQITGFSYEQY
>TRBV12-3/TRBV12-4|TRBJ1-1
ASSPPTGVGTEAF
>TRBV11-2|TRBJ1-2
ASSPAGQANYGYT
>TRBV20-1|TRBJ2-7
SARSPLNGEQY
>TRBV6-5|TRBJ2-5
ASSYSSTQETQY
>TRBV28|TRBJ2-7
ASSLSTITYEQY
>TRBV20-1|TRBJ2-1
SAPPLAGARYNEQF
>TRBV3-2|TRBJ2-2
ASSQRKPSIGDYATNTGELF
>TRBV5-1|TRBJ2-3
ASSRDGSSTDTQY
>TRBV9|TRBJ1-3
ASSVEGSSGNTIY
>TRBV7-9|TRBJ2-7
ASSHGQGYEQY
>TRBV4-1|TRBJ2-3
ASSQDSSATGTDTQY
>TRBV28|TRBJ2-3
ASINQAPGYGIADTQY
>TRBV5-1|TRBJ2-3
ASSLRRDNTDTQY
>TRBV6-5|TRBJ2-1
ASSSHPSGRAYNEQF
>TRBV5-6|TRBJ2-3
ATKETGGLTDTQY
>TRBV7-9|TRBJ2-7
ASGSPPRQGSSYEQY